A single sample is the source of the 18 T cell receptor beta chains below, sequenced in a study of graft-versus-host responses after intestinal transplantation. Sequenced by immunoSEQ multiplex PCR; TCRdb stores in-frame clones only, minus some. The table has roughly 100,000 clones, about 88% seen once. Which antigens these TCRs recognize remains unknown. The sample in question was unstimulated CD4+ T cells sorted from spleen or lymph node cells, obtained before intestinal transplant. The receptors stem from a human donor who received an intestinal transplant.

The chain employs TRBV10-3 and TRBJ2-3; unclear D gene. The CDR3 has 19 amino acids. Germline V gene lookup returns CDR1 ENHRY and CDR2 SYGVKD. Trimming shortened V by 4 bases and J by 0 bases, and 23 bases separated the two germline ends. The CDR3 DNA reads TGTGCCATCAGTGCGGTCGAGGCCTTTACCCTATTTAGCACAGATACGCAGTATTTT. Translating gives CAISAVEAFTLFSTDTQYF.

The chain is built from TRBV5-1 and TRBJ2-5; D may be TRBD1 (6 bases). V gave up 4 bases and J gave up 2 bases, with 15 bases separating them. The germline gives CDR1 SGHRS, CDR2 YFSETQ. This CDR3 contains 15 residues. The DNA for the CDR3 is TGCGCCAGCAGCCCAGGGGCCCCCCTACAAGAGACCCAGTACTTC. It is translated as CASSPGAPLQETQYF. The variable domain in full, with the rest retrieved from reference TRBV5-1 and TRBJ2-5, is KAGVTQTPRYLIKTRGQQVTLSCSPISGHRSVSWYQQTPGQGLQFLFEYFSETQRNKGNFPGRFSGRQFSNSRSEMNVSTLELGDSALYLCASSPGAPLQETQYFGPGTRLLVL.

The DNA for the CDR3 is TGTGCCAGTAACCCAGATTTGCGCTATGAGCAGTTCTTC. This translates into CASNPDLRYEQFF. The chain carries TRBV19 and TRBJ2-1; no firm D call. CDR1 and CDR2 from the germline V gene are LNHDA and SQIVND (reference sequence). V gave up 7 bases and J gave up 8 bases, with 15 bases separating them. The CDR3 spans 13 residues.

V gene TRBV30 combines with J gene TRBJ2-1; TRBD2 matches 9 bases. The CDR3 is 14 amino acids. Trimming at V came to 2 bases and at J to 7 bases, leaving 6 bases not matched to a gene. Per germline, CDR1 GTSNPN and CDR2 SVGIG (reference sequence). This CDR3 is CAWSRKREENEQFF. In DNA form, the CDR3 reads TGTGCCTGGAGTAGGAAGCGGGAGGAGAATGAGCAGTTCTTC.

This chain uses TRBV7-3 with TRBJ2-4; D may be TRBD2 (6 bases). Between the trimmed V and J ends, which lost 5 bases and 8 bases, there was a span of 22 bases. Germline assignment: CDR1 SGHTA and CDR2 FQGTGA. The CDR3 has 16 amino acids. CDR3 sequence: CASSPLGERAGYIQYF. CDR3 bases: TGTGCCAGCAGCCCCCTCGGGGAGCGGGCGGGTTACATTCAGTACTTC.

In its sample, this clone was seen once. This sequence joins TRBV7-9 and TRBJ1-5; 9 bases agree with TRBD1. The CDR3 extends over 14 amino acids. V shed 3 bases, J shed 6 bases, and the junction held 3 bases outside the gene matches. The germline gives CDR1 SEHNR, CDR2 FQNEAQ (reference sequence). The DNA for the CDR3 is TGTGCCAGCAGCTTGACAGGGGGAAGTCAGCCCCAGCATTTT. Its translation is CASSLTGGSQPQHF.

Here the CDR3 DNA reads TGTGCCAGCAGCGTCACCACTTTTCTAGATACGCAGTATTTT. Its protein product is CASSVTTFLDTQYF. This chain connects TRBV9 to TRBJ2-3; D remains ambiguous. The ends were cut back, 2 bases at V and 5 bases at J, with 12 bases in the middle. Germline V gene lookup returns CDR1 SGDLS and CDR2 YYNGEE. The CDR3 runs to 14 residues.

The V and J genes are TRBV7-3 and TRBJ1-4, with 8 nucleotides matching TRBD1. Germline V lookup: CDR1 SGHTA, CDR2 FQGTGA. With V trimmed by 5 bases and J by 8 bases, 10 bases remained unmatched. CDR3 length equals 15 residues. The CDR3 protein is CASSAAGGAGEKLFF. The CDR3 nucleotides read TGTGCCAGCAGCGCGGCAGGGGGCGCGGGGGAAAAACTGTTTTTT. Full variable domain (missing parts from reference TRBV7-3 and TRBJ1-4): GAGVSQTPSNKVTEKGKYVELRCDPISGHTALYWYRQSLGQGPEFLIYFQGTGAADDSGLPNDRFFAVRPEGSVSTLKIQRTERGDSAVYLCASSAAGGAGEKLFFGSGTQLSVL.

This clone has a handful of counts. The V call is TRBV7-9, the J call TRBJ1-2; no definite D call. CDR3 length: 12 amino acids. The germline V gene encodes CDR1 SEHNR and CDR2 FQNEAQ (reference sequence). The V end was cut by 2 bases, the J end by 5 bases, with 6 bases between. CDR3 DNA sequence: TGTGCCAGCAGCTTACCCAGATATGGCTACACCTTC. Amino acid sequence: CASSLPRYGYTF.

This clone was found once. Written as DNA, the CDR3 is TGTGCCAGCAGTTCGGAGGCCGAGCAGTACTTC. Translated, it gives CASSSEAEQYF. The rearrangement uses TRBV28 and TRBJ2-7, with D perhaps TRBD2 (5 bases). Trimming removed 4 bases at V and 6 bases at J, with 7 bases between. Germline V gene sequence: CDR1 MDHEN, CDR2 SYDVKM. This CDR3 contains 11 residues. Based on the CDR3 plus reference TRBV28 and TRBJ2-7, the full variable domain is DVKVTQSSRYLVKRTGEKVFLECVQDMDHENMFWYRQDPGLGLRLIYFSYDVKMKEKGDIPEGYSVSREKKERFSLILESASTNQTSMYLCASSSEAEQYFGPGTRLTVT.

This clone is a singleton in its sample. J is TRBJ1-1 and V is TRBV5-1, with TRBD1 identical over 7 bases. CDR1 SGHRS and CDR2 YFSETQ come from the germline V gene. The CDR3 runs to 13 residues. The ends lost 0 bases at V and 4 bases at J; junction bases unmatched: 0. The CDR3 DNA reads TGCGCCAGCAGCTTGGACAGGGGCACTGAAGCTTTCTTT. Encoded protein: CASSLDRGTEAFF.

The V call is TRBV6-5, the J call TRBJ1-1, with a tentative D call TRBD1 (5 bases). Deletions cut 3 bases from V and 4 bases from J, with 12 bases between. CDR1 is MNHEY, CDR2 SVGAGI, per germline. The CDR3 totals 14 residues. As DNA, the CDR3 is TGTGCCAGCAGTTATAGGCGGGGGGTCACTGAAGCTTTCTTT. Translated: CASSYRRGVTEAFF.

CDR3 loop: CASSQGPSRGYEQYF. The DNA for the CDR3 is TGCGCCAGCAGCCAAGGGCCTTCCAGGGGCTACGAGCAGTACTTC. The V call is TRBV4-1, the J call TRBJ2-7; D perhaps matches TRBD1 (6 bases). Germline values: CDR1 MGHRA, CDR2 YSYEKL. Between the trimmed V and J ends, which lost 1 base and 3 bases, there was a span of 13 bases. The CDR3 length is 15 residues.

This clone appeared a single time. This chain links TRBV5-1 with TRBJ2-5, with 8 bases matching TRBD1. Germline CDR1 and CDR2: SGHRS and YFSETQ. The CDR3 has 15 amino acids. The junction had 6 bases not matched to a gene; V was cut back by 0 bases and J by 5 bases. The CDR3 loop is CASSLAGDRMETQYF. For the CDR3, the DNA is TGCGCCAGCAGCTTGGCCGGGGACAGGATGGAGACCCAGTACTTC.

The chain links TRBV14 to TRBJ1-6; D is unclear. Trimming removed 4 bases at V and 9 bases at J, with 13 bases between. This CDR3 spans 14 amino acids. Germline V CDR1 and CDR2: SGHDN, FVKESK. DNA of the CDR3: TGTGCCAGCAGCCTCCGCTCGGGGAGTTCACCCCTCCACTTT. Translation gives CASSLRSGSSPLHF.

This clone was picked up one time. V usage is TRBV6-1 and J usage is TRBJ1-2, with D unresolved. The CDR3 runs 12 residues. V lost 7 bases to trimming and J lost 8 bases, with 14 bases between them. In germline, CDR1 is MNHNS, CDR2 SASEGT. CDR3 in amino acids: CASTRAGYGYTF. CDR3 DNA sequence: TGTGCCAGCACCAGAGCGGGGTACGGCTACACCTTC.

The V gene is TRBV21-1, the J gene TRBJ2-4. TRBV21-1 is assigned pseudogene status. CDR3 length: 17 amino acids. The CDR3 here is CASSKHRSRTDKFVGNF. The CDR3 region has the DNA TGTGCCAGCAGCAAACATCGAAGCAGGACGGATAAATTCGTAGGGAACTTC.

The V call is TRBV6-1, the J call TRBJ1-4; no clear D gene. Germline V lookup: CDR1 MNHNS, CDR2 SASEGT. V lost 6 bases and J lost 12, with 11 bases in between. The CDR3 is made up of 11 amino acids. The CDR3 DNA sequence: TGTGCCAGCAGGGAACTGAAAGAACTGTTTTTT. It translates to CASRELKELFF.